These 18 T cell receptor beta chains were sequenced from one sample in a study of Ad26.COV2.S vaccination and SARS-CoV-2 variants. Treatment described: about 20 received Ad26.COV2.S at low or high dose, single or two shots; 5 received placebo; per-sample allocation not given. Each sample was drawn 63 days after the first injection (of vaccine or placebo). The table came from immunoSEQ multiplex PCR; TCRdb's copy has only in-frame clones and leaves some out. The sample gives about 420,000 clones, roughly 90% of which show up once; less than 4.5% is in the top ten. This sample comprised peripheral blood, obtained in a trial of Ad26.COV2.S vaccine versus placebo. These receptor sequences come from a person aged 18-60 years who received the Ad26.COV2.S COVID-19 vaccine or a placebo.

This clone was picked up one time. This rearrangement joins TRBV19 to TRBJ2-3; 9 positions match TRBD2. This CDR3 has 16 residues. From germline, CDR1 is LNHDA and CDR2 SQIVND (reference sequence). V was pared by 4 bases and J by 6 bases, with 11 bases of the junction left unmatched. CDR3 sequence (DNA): TGTGCCAGTAGTAGGGCGGGGAGCGGGGGGACGGATACGCAGTATTTT. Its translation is CASSRAGSGGTDTQYF.

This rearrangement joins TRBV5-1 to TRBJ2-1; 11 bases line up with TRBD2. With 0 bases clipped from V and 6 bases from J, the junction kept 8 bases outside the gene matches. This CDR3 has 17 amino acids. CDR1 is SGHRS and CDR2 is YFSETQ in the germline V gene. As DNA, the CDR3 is TGCGCCAGCAGCTTGGTGCGGCGTCTAGCGGGGGGCAATGAGCAGTTCTTC. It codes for CASSLVRRLAGGNEQFF.

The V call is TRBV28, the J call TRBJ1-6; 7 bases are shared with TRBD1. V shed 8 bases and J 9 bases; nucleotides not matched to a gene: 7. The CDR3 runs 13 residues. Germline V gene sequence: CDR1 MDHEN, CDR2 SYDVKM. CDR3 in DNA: TGTGCCAGCCACGACAGGGTTGGTTCACCCCTCCACTTT. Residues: CASHDRVGSPLHF.

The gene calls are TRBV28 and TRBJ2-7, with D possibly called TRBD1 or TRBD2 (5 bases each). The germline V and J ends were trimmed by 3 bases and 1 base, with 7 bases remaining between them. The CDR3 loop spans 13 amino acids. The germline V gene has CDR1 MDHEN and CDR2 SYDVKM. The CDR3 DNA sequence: TGTGCCAGCAGTTTTGGGGGTTCCTACGAGCAGTACTTC. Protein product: CASSFGGSYEQYF.

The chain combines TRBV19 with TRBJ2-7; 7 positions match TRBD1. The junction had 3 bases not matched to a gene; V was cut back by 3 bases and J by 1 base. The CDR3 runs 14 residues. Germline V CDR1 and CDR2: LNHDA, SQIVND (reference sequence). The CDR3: CASSMGQSSYEQYF. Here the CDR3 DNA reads TGTGCCAGTAGTATGGGACAGTCTTCCTACGAGCAGTACTTC. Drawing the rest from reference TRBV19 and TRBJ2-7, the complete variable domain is DGGITQSPKYLFRKEGQNVTLSCEQNLNHDAMYWYRQDPGQGLRLIYYSQIVNDFQKGDIAEGYSVSREKKESFPLTVTSAQKNPTAFYLCASSMGQSSYEQYFGPGTRLTVT.

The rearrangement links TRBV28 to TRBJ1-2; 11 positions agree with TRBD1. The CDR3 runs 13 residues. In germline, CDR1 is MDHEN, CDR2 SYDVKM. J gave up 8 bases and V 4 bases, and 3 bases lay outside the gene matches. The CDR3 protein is CASSSGQGEGYTF. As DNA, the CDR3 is TGTGCCAGCAGTTCGGGACAGGGGGAGGGCTACACCTTC.

The CDR3 protein is CASSPRGGAQTQYF. The CDR3 bases are TGTGCCAGCAGCCCCAGGGGCGGGGCTCAGACCCAGTACTTC. The genes are TRBV11-3 and TRBJ2-5; D is perhaps TRBD1 or TRBD2 (6 bases each). The germline CDR1 and CDR2 sequences are SGHNT and YENEEA. The CDR3 contains 14 residues. V shed 5 bases and J shed 6 bases, with 16 bases lying between them.

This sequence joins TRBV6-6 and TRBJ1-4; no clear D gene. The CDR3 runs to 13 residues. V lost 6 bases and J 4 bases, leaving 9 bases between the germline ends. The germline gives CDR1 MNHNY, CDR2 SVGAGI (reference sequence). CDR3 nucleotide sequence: TGTGCCAGCAGCCGTTTATTTAATGAAAAACTGTTTTTT. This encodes CASSRLFNEKLFF.

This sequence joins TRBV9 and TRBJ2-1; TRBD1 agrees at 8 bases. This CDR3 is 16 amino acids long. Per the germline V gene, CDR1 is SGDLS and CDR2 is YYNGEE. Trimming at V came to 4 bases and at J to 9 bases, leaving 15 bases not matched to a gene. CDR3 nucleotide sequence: TGTGCCAGCAGCTCCGTCGACAGGGGAAAACGTGGTGAGCAGTTCTTC. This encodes CASSSVDRGKRGEQFF.

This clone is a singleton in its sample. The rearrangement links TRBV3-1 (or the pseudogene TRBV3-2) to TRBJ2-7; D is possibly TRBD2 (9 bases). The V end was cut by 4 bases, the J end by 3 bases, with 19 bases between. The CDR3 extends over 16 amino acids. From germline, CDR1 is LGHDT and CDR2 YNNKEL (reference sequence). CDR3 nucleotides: TGTGCCAGCAGCCTTGCGGGGGGGACAGGAGTCTACGAGCAGTACTTC. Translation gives CASSLAGGTGVYEQYF.

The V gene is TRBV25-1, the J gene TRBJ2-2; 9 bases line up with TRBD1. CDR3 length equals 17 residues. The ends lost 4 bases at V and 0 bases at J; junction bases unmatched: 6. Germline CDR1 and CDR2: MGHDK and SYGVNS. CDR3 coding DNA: TGTGCCAGCAGTGGGGGGAGGACAGGGGCGAACACCGGGGAGCTGTTTTTT. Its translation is CASSGGRTGANTGELFF.

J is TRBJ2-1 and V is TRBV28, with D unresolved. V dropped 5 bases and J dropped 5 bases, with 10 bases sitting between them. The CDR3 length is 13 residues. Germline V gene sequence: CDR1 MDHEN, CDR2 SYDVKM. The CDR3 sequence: CASSIRTNNEQFF. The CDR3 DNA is TGTGCCAGCAGTATTCGGACGAACAATGAGCAGTTCTTC. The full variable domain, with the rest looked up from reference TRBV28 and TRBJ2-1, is DVKVTQSSRYLVKRTGEKVFLECVQDMDHENMFWYRQDPGLGLRLIYFSYDVKMKEKGDIPEGYSVSREKKERFSLILESASTNQTSMYLCASSIRTNNEQFFGPGTRLTVL.

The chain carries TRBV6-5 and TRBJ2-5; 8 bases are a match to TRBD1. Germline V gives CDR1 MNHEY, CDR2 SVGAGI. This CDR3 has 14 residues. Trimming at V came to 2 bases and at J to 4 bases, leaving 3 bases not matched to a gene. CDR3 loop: CASSYRTGLETQYF. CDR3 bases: TGTGCCAGCAGTTACCGGACAGGGTTAGAGACCCAGTACTTC.

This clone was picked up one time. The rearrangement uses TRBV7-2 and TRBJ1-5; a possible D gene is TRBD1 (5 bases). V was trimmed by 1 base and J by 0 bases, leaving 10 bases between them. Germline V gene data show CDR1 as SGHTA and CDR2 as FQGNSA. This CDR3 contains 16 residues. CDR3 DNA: TGTGCCAGCAGCTTAGGTCCGGGGGATAGCAATCAGCCCCAGCATTTT. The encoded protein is CASSLGPGDSNQPQHF.

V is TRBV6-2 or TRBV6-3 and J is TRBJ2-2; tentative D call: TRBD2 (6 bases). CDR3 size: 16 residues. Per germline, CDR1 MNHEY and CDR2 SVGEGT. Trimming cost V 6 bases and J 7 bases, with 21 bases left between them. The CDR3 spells CASSQLGRSGVGELFF. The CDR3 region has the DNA TGTGCCAGCAGCCAATTGGGAAGGTCGGGGGTCGGGGAGCTGTTTTTT.

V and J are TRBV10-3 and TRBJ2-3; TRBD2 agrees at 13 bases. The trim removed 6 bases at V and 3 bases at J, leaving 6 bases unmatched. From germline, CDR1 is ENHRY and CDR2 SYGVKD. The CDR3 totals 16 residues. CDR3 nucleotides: TGTGCCATCAGAGCCGGGACTAGCGGGGCGACAGATACGCAGTATTTT. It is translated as CAIRAGTSGATDTQYF.

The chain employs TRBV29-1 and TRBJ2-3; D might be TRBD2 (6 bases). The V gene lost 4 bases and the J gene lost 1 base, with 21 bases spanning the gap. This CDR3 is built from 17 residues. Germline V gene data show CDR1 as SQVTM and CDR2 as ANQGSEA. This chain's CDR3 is CSVGGRREWGGTDTQYF. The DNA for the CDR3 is TGCAGCGTTGGGGGCCGCCGGGAGTGGGGTGGCACAGATACGCAGTATTTT.

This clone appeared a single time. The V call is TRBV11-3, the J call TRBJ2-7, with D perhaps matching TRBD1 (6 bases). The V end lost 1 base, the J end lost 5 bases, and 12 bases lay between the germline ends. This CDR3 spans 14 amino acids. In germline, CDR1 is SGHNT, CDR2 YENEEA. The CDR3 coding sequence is TGTGCCAGCAGCTTAGGAACCGAGGGGGACGAGCAGTACTTC. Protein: CASSLGTEGDEQYF.